A selection of T cell receptor beta chains follows, all from one sample in a study of post-analysis software for immune sequencing data. TCRdb called the PCR reads again in MiXCR, with one record for every CDR3 protein. This sample has about 540,000 distinct CDR3 sequences; 30% to 40% occur once, and the top ten carry 6%. The sample comprised blood. The receptors derive from a girl younger than 18 with multiple sclerosis. Each CDR3 is given without its conserved first and last residue. Each record gives: CDR3 protein, V gene, J gene.

CDR3: SATPGGGRSDTQY; V: TRBV20-1; J: TRBJ2-3
CDR3: ASRRTGAEETQY; V: TRBV5-1; J: TRBJ2-5
CDR3: ASRPGAQKTQY; V: TRBV2; J: -
CDR3: ASSSLGLAGGLSSYNEQF; V: TRBV4-1; J: TRBJ2-1
CDR3: SARDYTGGFNQPQH; V: TRBV20-1; J: TRBJ1-5
CDR3: SANYSIGTDNQPQH; V: TRBV20-1; J: TRBJ1-5
CDR3: ATLTGDTEAF; V: TRBV6-5; J: TRBJ1-1
CDR3: ASSSRPGRITYEQY; V: TRBV21-1; J: TRBJ2-7
CDR3: ASSPMTGTGEF; V: TRBV7-9; J: TRBJ2-1
CDR3: ASSELAGEYEQF; V: TRBV27; J: TRBJ2-1
CDR3: ASSDRLAANTGELF; V: TRBV7-2; J: TRBJ2-2
CDR3: ASSPSLGTRIYEQY; V: TRBV5-1; J: TRBJ2-7
CDR3: ATSRDPRTTTDTQY; V: TRBV15; J: TRBJ2-3
CDR3: ASSLVPTGVNHNTEAF; V: TRBV5-1; J: TRBJ1-1